Below, 25 T cell receptor beta chains from the same sample are listed, as sequenced in a study of post-analysis software for immune sequencing data. Regarding the study as a whole: With TRBV5-6, TRBV5-1 and TRBV20-1 included, about 5 TRBV segments were more frequent in patients than in controls.

The antigens for these receptors are not known. TCR beta libraries were prepared from cDNA with unique molecular identifiers. TCRdb itself ran the PCR reads through MiXCR, one entry per CDR3 protein. The sample yields 650,000 to 900,000 distinct CDR3 sequences, roughly 46% seen once. The sample consisted of blood. Receptors were obtained from a girl aged 10 to 17 with multiple sclerosis.

This clonotype was recorded a few times. The V gene is TRBV28, the J gene TRBJ1-4; 9 positions agree with TRBD1. Germline V CDR1 and CDR2: MDHEN, SYDVKM. The CDR3 sequence is 17 residues long. The V and J ends lost 7 bases and 2 bases, in that order; junction bases with no gene match: 11. The DNA for the CDR3 is TGTGCCAGCACCAAGGACAGGGGACAAGGGACTAATGAAAAACTGTTTTTT. This encodes CASTKDRGQGTNEKLFF.

This chain uses TRBV28 with TRBJ1-2; 7 bases are a match to TRBD1. Germline V gene data show CDR1 as MDHEN and CDR2 as SYDVKM. The V and J ends lost 4 bases and 2 bases, in that order; junction bases with no gene match: 4. The CDR3 extends over 14 amino acids. The CDR3: CASSSLTGNYGYTF. The CDR3 coding sequence is TGTGCCAGCAGTTCCTTGACAGGGAACTATGGCTACACCTTC.

The genes are TRBV5-1 and TRBJ1-6, with D possibly TRBD1 on 5 matching bases. CDR3 length equals 14 residues. Trimming pared 0 bases from V and 9 bases from J, leaving 10 bases between. CDR1 and CDR2 from the germline V gene are SGHRS and YFSETQ. For the CDR3, the DNA is TGCGCCAGCAGCTTGGTCGGGGACGGTTCACCCCTCCACTTT. Translated: CASSLVGDGSPLHF. Full variable domain (remainder filled in from reference TRBV5-1 and TRBJ1-6): KAGVTQTPRYLIKTRGQQVTLSCSPISGHRSVSWYQQTPGQGLQFLFEYFSETQRNKGNFPGRFSGRQFSNSRSEMNVSTLELGDSALYLCASSLVGDGSPLHFGNGTRLTVT.

The rearrangement links TRBV7-9 to TRBJ2-4, with no clear D. CDR1 and CDR2 from the germline V gene are SEHNR and FQNEAQ (reference sequence). The CDR3 contains 16 residues. V was trimmed by 4 bases and J by 0 bases, leaving 13 bases between them. CDR3 sequence (DNA): TGTGCCAGCAGCTCCCCCTGGGGTCTAGCCAAAAACATTCAGTACTTC. It is translated as CASSSPWGLAKNIQYF.

This clonotype has just a few counts. The chain carries TRBV4-1 and TRBJ2-5; the D is unclear. In germline, CDR1 is MGHRA, CDR2 YSYEKL. V shed 0 bases and J shed 11 bases, with 13 bases lying between them. The CDR3 has 13 amino acids. CDR3 sequence (DNA): TGCGCCAGCAGCCAAGAGTCCGATGATGGGCAGTACTTC. Encoded protein: CASSQESDDGQYF.

This chain uses TRBV29-1 with TRBJ1-2; D is uncertain. The V gene lost 6 bases and the J gene lost 3 bases, with 11 bases spanning the gap. The CDR3 runs to 12 residues. In germline, CDR1 is SQVTM, CDR2 ANQGSEA. This chain's CDR3 is CSVPREDYGYTF. The CDR3 nucleotides are TGCAGCGTGCCCCGCGAGGACTATGGCTACACCTTC.

This sequence joins TRBV7-3 and TRBJ2-2, with 7 bases lining up with TRBD1. The CDR3 is 17 amino acids. In germline, CDR1 is SGHTA, CDR2 FQGTGA. Germline trimming cut 4 bases from V and 0 bases from J; bases unmatched to any gene: 8. This chain's CDR3 is CASSSSRDSPNTGELFF. The CDR3 DNA sequence: TGTGCCAGCAGCTCGTCCCGGGACAGCCCGAACACCGGGGAGCTGTTTTTT.

This clonotype showed up just a few times. V gene TRBV20-1 combines with J gene TRBJ2-7; perhaps D is TRBD1 or TRBD2 (6 bases each). Deletions cut 3 bases from V and 7 bases from J, with 19 bases between. The CDR3 runs 14 residues. CDR1 and CDR2 from the germline V gene are DFQATT and SNEGSKA (reference sequence). CDR3 in DNA: TGCAGTGCTAGGACAGGCCTCCCAGGAGGGGAGCAGTACTTC. The encoded protein is CSARTGLPGGEQYF.

This clonotype was observed a few times. CDR3 protein: CASSQEVSSYNEQFF. The CDR3 DNA sequence: TGTGCCAGCAGCCAAGAGGTTAGCTCCTACAATGAGCAGTTCTTC. The rearrangement links TRBV4-2 to TRBJ2-1; no reliable D call. With 0 bases removed from V and 0 bases from J, the gap between germline ends came to 6 bases. CDR3 length equals 15 residues. Germline V gene lookup returns CDR1 LGHNA and CDR2 YNFKEQ.

The chain couples TRBV6-2 or TRBV6-3 to TRBJ1-1; TRBD1 aligns across 7 bases. The CDR3 spans 14 residues. The germline V gene encodes CDR1 MNHEY and CDR2 SVGEGT. V was pared by 5 bases and J by 5 bases, with 8 bases of the junction left unmatched. The CDR3: CASSAHQGVTEAFF. CDR3 in DNA: TGTGCCAGCAGTGCCCATCAGGGGGTTACTGAAGCTTTCTTT.

This clonotype appeared a few times. The chain recombines TRBV4-1 with TRBJ1-2, with TRBD1 identical over 8 bases. V dropped 0 bases and J dropped 4; count of bases not matched to a gene: 16. The CDR3 sequence is 19 residues long. CDR1 is MGHRA and CDR2 is YSYEKL in the germline V gene. The CDR3 sequence is CASSQETGTGALFIYGYTF. The CDR3 coding sequence is TGCGCCAGCAGCCAAGAGACGGGGACAGGCGCCCTTTTCATCTATGGCTACACCTTC.

This clonotype showed up just a few times. V usage is TRBV7-9 and J usage is TRBJ1-5; D call uncertain. CDR1 SEHNR and CDR2 FQNEAQ come from the germline V gene (reference sequence). There are 14 residues in the CDR3. The V end lost 1 base, the J end lost 1 base, and 5 bases lay between the germline ends. The CDR3 sequence is CASSLVGSNQPQHF. The CDR3 DNA reads TGTGCCAGCAGCTTAGTTGGCAGCAATCAGCCCCAGCATTTT.

V is TRBV12-3 or TRBV12-4 and J is TRBJ1-2, with 8 bases that match TRBD1. V shed 8 bases, J shed 4 bases, and the junction held 3 bases outside the gene matches. The CDR3 spans 12 residues. CDR3 amino acids: CASGTGTYGYTF. CDR3 DNA sequence: TGTGCCAGCGGGACAGGAACCTATGGCTACACCTTC.

This clonotype showed up just a few times. The rearrangement joins TRBV12-3 or TRBV12-4 to TRBJ2-7, with D possibly called TRBD1 or TRBD2 (5 bases each). V gave up 4 bases and J gave up 0 bases, with 10 bases separating them. The CDR3 is made up of 14 amino acids. DNA for the CDR3: TGTGCCAGCAGTTCTAGAGGGACCTCCTACGAGCAGTACTTC. Translation: CASSSRGTSYEQYF.

The rearrangement uses TRBV7-2 and TRBJ2-7; 9 bases align to TRBD2. With V trimmed by 5 bases and J by 0 bases, 14 bases remained unmatched. This CDR3 has 18 amino acids. Per the germline V gene, CDR1 is SGHTA and CDR2 is FQGNSA. The CDR3 spells CASSPPSGVPPRSYEQYF. The CDR3 DNA sequence: TGTGCCAGCAGCCCCCCTAGCGGGGTGCCTCCGCGCTCCTACGAGCAGTACTTC.

This clonotype was recorded a few times. V and J are TRBV13 and TRBJ2-1, with 13 positions matching TRBD2. The CDR3 is 17 amino acids. V was pared by 5 bases and J by 5 bases, with 9 bases of the junction left unmatched. The germline V gene encodes CDR1 PRHDT and CDR2 FYEKMQ (reference sequence). The CDR3 sequence is CASSPLGTSGANNEQFF. The DNA of the CDR3 is TGTGCCAGCAGCCCTCTGGGGACTAGCGGGGCTAACAATGAGCAGTTCTTC.

The chain couples TRBV10-3 to TRBJ2-1; TRBD2 matches 14 bases. The germline V gene has CDR1 ENHRY and CDR2 SYGVKD. J gave up 2 bases and V 6 bases, and 12 bases lay outside the gene matches. CDR3 length: 19 residues. CDR3 DNA: TGTGCCATCAGGGAGATGACTAGCGGGAGGGGTTCCCCCTACAATGAGCAGTTCTTC. It codes for CAIREMTSGRGSPYNEQFF.

The V gene is TRBV6-2 or TRBV6-3, the J gene TRBJ2-7; the match to TRBD1 covers 10 bases. CDR1 MNHEY and CDR2 SVGEGT come from the germline V gene. Germline trimming cut 6 bases from V and 2 bases from J; bases unmatched to any gene: 7. CDR3 length: 15 amino acids. The CDR3 region has the DNA TGTGCCAGCAGAGAGGACAGGGGGTTGACCTACGAGCAGTACTTC. Amino acid sequence: CASREDRGLTYEQYF.

The genes are TRBV12-5 and TRBJ2-1; 7 bases are shared with TRBD1. Germline-derived CDR1 and CDR2 are LGHNT and FRNRAP. Trimming removed 1 base from V and 5 bases from J; junction bases left unmatched: 5. The CDR3 runs 15 residues. CDR3 bases: TGTGCTAGTGGTTTGGGGGACAGCGCTAACAATGAGCAGTTCTTC. As protein: CASGLGDSANNEQFF.

This clonotype was detected only a few times. This sequence joins TRBV5-1 and TRBJ1-1; 10 bases fit TRBD1. CDR3 length: 15 residues. The V gene's germline CDR1 is SGHRS and CDR2 YFSETQ. Germline trimming cut 4 bases from V and 4 bases from J; bases unmatched to any gene: 7. For the CDR3, the DNA is TGCGCCAGCAGCCCGGGACAGGGGCGTGGCACTGAAGCTTTCTTT. Amino acids: CASSPGQGRGTEAFF.

The chain carries TRBV29-1 and TRBJ2-7; possibly TRBD1 for D (6 bases). CDR1 and CDR2 (germline): SQVTM, ANQGSEA. The germline V and J ends were trimmed by 4 bases and 3 bases, with 13 bases remaining between them. This CDR3 has 13 amino acids. The DNA of the CDR3 is TGCAGCGTTGGAACGATACAGGGCTACGAGCAGTACTTC. It codes for CSVGTIQGYEQYF.

This clonotype was seen a handful of times. CDR3 in DNA: TGTGCCAGCAGTTACTCTCCGTATCAGCCCCAGCATTTT. Translation: CASSYSPYQPQHF. The V gene is TRBV6-5, the J gene TRBJ1-5; D is unclear. With 0 bases removed from V and 5 bases from J, the gap between germline ends came to 5 bases. Germline CDR1 is MNHEY and CDR2 is SVGAGI. The length of the CDR3 is 13 residues.

This clonotype was seen more than once but under ten times. The chain joins TRBV6-1 to TRBJ2-5; the D gene is possibly TRBD2 (5 bases). Trimming stripped 8 bases from V and 2 bases from J, with 12 bases between. The length of the CDR3 is 13 residues. CDR1 and CDR2 from the germline V gene are MNHNS and SASEGT. The CDR3 is CASPGLSQETQYF. In DNA form, the CDR3 reads TGTGCCAGCCCAGGACTGAGTCAAGAGACCCAGTACTTC.

This clonotype was detected only a few times. The chain is built from TRBV29-1 and TRBJ1-2, with D uncertain. The V end lost 0 bases, the J end lost 3 bases, and 8 bases lay between the germline ends. CDR1 and CDR2 from the germline V gene are SQVTM and ANQGSEA. There are 13 residues in the CDR3. The CDR3 coding sequence is TGCAGCGTTGAAGATGACATTTACTATGGCTACACCTTC. It encodes CSVEDDIYYGYTF. Complete variable domain (other parts from reference TRBV29-1 and TRBJ1-2): SAVISQKPSRDICQRGTSLTIQCQVDSQVTMMFWYRQQPGQSLTLIATANQGSEATYESGFVIDKFPISRPNLTFSTLTVSNMSPEDSSIYLCSVEDDIYYGYTFGSGTRLTVV.

The rearrangement uses TRBV18 and TRBJ2-5; tentative D call: TRBD1 (5 bases). CDR1 is KGHSH and CDR2 is LQKENI in the germline V gene. The CDR3 totals 14 residues. V lost 4 bases to trimming and J lost 11 bases, with 20 bases between them. The CDR3, as DNA: TGTGCCAGCTCACTAACGACACCGGACAATGAGCAGTACTTC. This gives the protein CASSLTTPDNEQYF.